This T cell receptor (beta chain) was observed in a study of blood T cell repertoires in COVID-19. Study information: Samples of COVID-19 (acute and convalescent) were obtained from the United States, Italy and Spain. The cDNA or gDNA used as material had been derived from T cells, B-cell-depleted T cells, or PBMCs.

As handled by the study authors: Estimation of nucleated cell counts relied on the amplification of reference gene primers. Sequenced by immunoSEQ multiplex PCR; TCRdb stores in-frame clones only, minus some. V and J calls and clone size follow that table, whereas D and trimming were derived from the DNA. Of 150,000 to 200,000 clones in the sample, roughly 90% are singletons; the top ten hold 3.9%. The CDR3 contains 15 residues. CDR1 is SEHNR, CDR2 FQNEAQ, per germline (reference sequence). V lost 3 bases, J lost 6 bases, and 12 bases lay in between. This clone occurred once. The sample consisted of peripheral blood. The chain is built from TRBV7-9 and TRBJ1-6; maybe TRBD1 (5 bases). This receptor was obtained from a woman between 55 and 75 years old who had recovered from COVID-19. The CDR3 region is CASSLEGSLNSPLHF. CDR3 bases: TGTGCCAGCAGCTTGGAGGGGAGCCTTAATTCACCCCTCCACTTT.